The text below deals with one TCR beta chain. Antigen unknown. Starting from PBMCs, sorting isolated CD4+ and CD8+ T cells. This sample stems from a study of CD8+ T cells in alopecia areata. Overall study findings and caveats: It was less clear whether patients shared TCRs than it was in mice, possibly because of HLA. Clonality was higher in lesional than normal scalp, especially in alopecia totalis/universalis.

This CDR3 is built from 16 residues. V gave up 0 bases and J gave up 5 bases; unmatched junction bases: 8. Germline V lookup: CDR1 LGHNA, CDR2 YSLEER. Extracted RNA was reverse transcribed, and the resulting cDNA served as sequencing template. Sequencing was performed with immunoSEQ multiplex PCR; in TCRdb, only in-frame clones are kept and a portion is missing. Found here are approximately 130,000 clones, 45% to 50% of them singletons; the top ten hold roughly 10%. Sequencing was done on a sample of NKG2D-low CD8+ T cells sorted from blood. This sequence joins TRBV4-3 and TRBJ2-5; 8 positions match TRBD2. The clonotype originates from a human donor with alopecia areata. CDR3 DNA sequence: TGCGCCAGCAGCCAAGATCCAAGCGGGAGTGTTGAGACCCAGTACTTC. This codes for CASSQDPSGSVETQYF.